This T cell receptor beta chain was sequenced during a study of CD8+ T cells in alopecia areata. Germline-derived CDR1 and CDR2 are SGDLS and YYNGEE. Trimming removed 7 bases from V and 0 bases from J, with 17 bases in between. The CDR3 length is 16 residues. Reverse transcribed after extraction, RNA yielded cDNA as the sequencing template. Method: immunoSEQ multiplex PCR; TCRdb's copy keeps in-frame clones and lacks some. This table holds about 90,000 clones, 44% found once. A note on this clone: Its antigen is unknown.

Study findings and constraints: An increase in clonality over normal scalp was evident in lesional scalp, especially alopecia totalis/universalis. Tofacitinib yielded significantly lower scalp clonality and fewer expanded CD8+ clones among the top 100. Scalp sample data also include resident alphabeta T cells from normal skin.

Treatment meaning: oral pan-JAK inhibitor, 5-10 mg twice daily. V is TRBV9 and J is TRBJ1-3; D is uncertain. The clonotype was recovered from a human donor with alopecia areata. The sample consisted of CD8+ T cells sorted from blood, taken at week 24, from a patient treated with tofacitinib. As DNA, the CDR3 is TGTGCCAGCTCCGATGTGGAACCCTACTCTGGAAACACCATATATTTT. Amino acid sequence: CASSDVEPYSGNTIYF.